These T cell receptor beta chains were read from a single sample in a study of blood T cells in healthy people across ages. TCRdb reprocessed the 5' RACE reads via MiXCR and lists one record per CDR3 protein. This table has hundreds of thousands of distinct CDR3 sequences, around 41% appearing once. What was sequenced was blood. These receptor sequences come from an elderly man in good health. The CDR3 runs from the conserved cysteine through the conserved F or W. A D gene is named only where the DNA matches it firmly. Clone size is given for some rows only: seen once, a few or many times, or a class if the clone is expanded.

j_gene: TRBJ1-2
len: 14
d_gene: TRBD1
abundance: .
v_gene: TRBV6-1
CDR3nt: TGTGCCAGCACCAAAGGGGGGACAGATTTGGGCTACACCTTC
CDR3aa: CASTKGGTDLGYTF

j_gene: TRBJ1-2
len: 14
d_gene: TRBD1
abundance: few
v_gene: TRBV4-3
CDR3nt: TGCGCCAGCAGCCCCCGACAGGGTGCCTATGGCTACACCTTC
CDR3aa: CASSPRQGAYGYTF

j_gene: TRBJ2-5
len: 11
d_gene: .
abundance: many
v_gene: TRBV7-2
CDR3nt: TGTGCCAGCAGCTTAGTAGGGAGGCAGTACTTC
CDR3aa: CASSLVGRQYF

j_gene: TRBJ2-1
len: 15
d_gene: .
abundance: .
v_gene: TRBV5-6
CDR3nt: TGTGCCAGCAGCTTGGGCGTGCTGAGCTACAGTGAGCAGTTCTTC
CDR3aa: CASSLGVLSYSEQFF

j_gene: TRBJ1-2
len: 13
d_gene: .
abundance: few
v_gene: TRBV6-5
CDR3nt: TGTGCCAGCAGTGACGGGAGGGTGGGTGGCTACACCTTC
CDR3aa: CASSDGRVGGYTF

j_gene: TRBJ2-7
len: 14
d_gene: .
abundance: .
v_gene: TRBV6-2/TRBV6-3
CDR3nt: TGTGCCAGCAGGACAAGAAGGGGGACCTACGAGCAGTACTTC
CDR3aa: CASRTRRGTYEQYF

j_gene: TRBJ2-6
len: 18
d_gene: .
abundance: few
v_gene: TRBV25-1
CDR3nt: TGTGCCAGCAGACCCGAGAGGGCCGACCCCTCTGGGGCCAACGTCCTGACTTTC
CDR3aa: CASRPERADPSGANVLTF

j_gene: TRBJ2-1
len: 15
d_gene: .
abundance: .
v_gene: TRBV11-2
CDR3nt: TGTGCCAGCAGCCGAAGCGACGGATTCTACAATGAGCAGTTCTTC
CDR3aa: CASSRSDGFYNEQFF

j_gene: TRBJ2-7
len: 14
d_gene: .
abundance: few
v_gene: TRBV20-1
CDR3nt: TGCAGTGCCCCGGGTCACTCTCCTTCCTACGAGCAGTACTTC
CDR3aa: CSAPGHSPSYEQYF

j_gene: TRBJ2-5
len: 12
d_gene: .
abundance: .
v_gene: TRBV29-1
CDR3nt: TGCAGCGTTGAAGACCAGGGCCAGACCCAGTACTTC
CDR3aa: CSVEDQGQTQYF

j_gene: TRBJ2-3
len: 15
d_gene: TRBD2
abundance: many
v_gene: TRBV6-6
CDR3nt: TGTGCCAGCAGTCGTACACGGGAGGGGACAGATACGCAGTATTTT
CDR3aa: CASSRTREGTDTQYF

j_gene: TRBJ2-7
len: 14
d_gene: TRBD2
abundance: .
v_gene: TRBV18
CDR3nt: TGTGCCAGCTCACCACGCGGGACTAGCTACGAGCAGTACTTC
CDR3aa: CASSPRGTSYEQYF

j_gene: TRBJ1-2
len: 11
d_gene: .
abundance: once
v_gene: TRBV20-1
CDR3nt: TGCAGTGCCATGAGAAGGGGCGGCTACACCTTC
CDR3aa: CSAMRRGGYTF

j_gene: TRBJ2-1
len: 13
d_gene: TRBD2
abundance: few
v_gene: TRBV6-2/TRBV6-3
CDR3nt: TGTGCCAACTCCGCGGGGGAGTGGAATGAGCAGTTCTTC
CDR3aa: CANSAGEWNEQFF

j_gene: TRBJ2-3
len: 16
d_gene: TRBD1
abundance: .
v_gene: TRBV4-2
CDR3nt: TGTGCCAACAGTCCTCAGACAGGGACAAGCACAGATACGCAGTATTTT
CDR3aa: CANSPQTGTSTDTQYF

j_gene: TRBJ2-5
len: 15
d_gene: TRBD1
abundance: few
v_gene: TRBV14
CDR3nt: TGTGCCAGCAGCCTCTACAGGGGTAGTCGGGAGACCCAGTACTTC
CDR3aa: CASSLYRGSRETQYF

j_gene: TRBJ1-1
len: 14
d_gene: TRBD1
abundance: .
v_gene: TRBV5-1
CDR3nt: TGCGCCAGCACCGTGACAGGGGGGAACACTGAAGCTTTCTTT
CDR3aa: CASTVTGGNTEAFF

j_gene: TRBJ2-7
len: 12
d_gene: TRBD1
abundance: .
v_gene: TRBV19
CDR3nt: TGTGCCAGTAACACAGGGGCCTACGAGCAGTACTTC
CDR3aa: CASNTGAYEQYF

j_gene: TRBJ2-3
len: 18
d_gene: TRBD2
abundance: few
v_gene: TRBV7-8
CDR3nt: TGTGCCAGCAGCTTAGTTGGTATTAGCGGGCCTAGCACAGATACGCAGTATTTT
CDR3aa: CASSLVGISGPSTDTQYF

j_gene: TRBJ2-1
len: 14
d_gene: TRBD2
abundance: .
v_gene: TRBV7-9
CDR3nt: TGTGCCAGCAGTGCTAGCGGAACCCAGAGGGAGCAGTTCTTC
CDR3aa: CASSASGTQREQFF

j_gene: TRBJ2-1
len: 15
d_gene: .
abundance: .
v_gene: TRBV6-5
CDR3nt: TGTGCTAGCAGTTACTCTGGGACACGCTACAATGAGCAGTTCTTC
CDR3aa: CASSYSGTRYNEQFF

j_gene: TRBJ1-5
len: 13
d_gene: .
abundance: .
v_gene: TRBV7-2
CDR3nt: TGTGCCAGCAGCGTTGGTATCAATCAGCCCCAGCATTTT
CDR3aa: CASSVGINQPQHF

j_gene: TRBJ2-7
len: 16
d_gene: TRBD2
abundance: .
v_gene: TRBV4-3
CDR3nt: TGCGCCAGCAGCCAAGATCTTACTAGCGGGGGAGGTGAGCAGTACTTC
CDR3aa: CASSQDLTSGGGEQYF

j_gene: TRBJ2-5
len: 16
d_gene: TRBD2
abundance: .
v_gene: TRBV11-2
CDR3nt: TGTGCCAGCAGCCCCGCCCCGGGACTAGCGGGAGAGACCCAGTACTTC
CDR3aa: CASSPAPGLAGETQYF

j_gene: TRBJ2-7
len: 11
d_gene: .
abundance: many
v_gene: TRBV10-3
CDR3nt: TGTGCCATCACGAGCTCCTACGAGCAGTACTTC
CDR3aa: CAITSSYEQYF

j_gene: TRBJ2-2
len: 16
d_gene: .
abundance: .
v_gene: TRBV6-2/TRBV6-3
CDR3nt: TGTGCCAGCAGTTACTCGGACCGAGGGGGGACCGGGGAGCTGTTTTTT
CDR3aa: CASSYSDRGGTGELFF

j_gene: TRBJ1-2
len: 13
d_gene: TRBD1
abundance: few
v_gene: TRBV7-2
CDR3nt: TGTGCCAGCAGCGACGACAGGGACTATGGCTACACCTTC
CDR3aa: CASSDDRDYGYTF

j_gene: TRBJ2-5
len: 13
d_gene: .
abundance: many
v_gene: TRBV29-1
CDR3nt: TGCAGCGTTGTGAACAGGGTATCGGAGACCCAGTACTTC
CDR3aa: CSVVNRVSETQYF

j_gene: TRBJ1-5
len: 15
d_gene: .
abundance: .
v_gene: TRBV3-1
CDR3nt: TGTGCCAGCAGCCAAGGTCAGGGGAGAAATCAGCCCCAGCATTTT
CDR3aa: CASSQGQGRNQPQHF

j_gene: TRBJ2-3
len: 16
d_gene: TRBD1
abundance: .
v_gene: TRBV18
CDR3nt: TGTGCCAGCTCACGGACAGGGGGCTCGAGCACAGATACGCAGTATTTT
CDR3aa: CASSRTGGSSTDTQYF

j_gene: TRBJ1-5
len: 13
d_gene: .
abundance: .
v_gene: TRBV7-2
CDR3nt: TGTGCCAGCAGCACCCAGGAGTCTTGGCCCCAGCATTTT
CDR3aa: CASSTQESWPQHF

j_gene: TRBJ2-1
len: 15
d_gene: TRBD2
abundance: few
v_gene: TRBV6-1
CDR3nt: TGTGCCAGCAGTGGAGGGACTAGCGGGAAGAATGAGCAGTTCTTC
CDR3aa: CASSGGTSGKNEQFF

j_gene: TRBJ2-4
len: 12
d_gene: .
abundance: .
v_gene: TRBV20-1
CDR3nt: TGCAGTGCGCTAGGGGGGCTAGATCGGCAGTACTTC
CDR3aa: CSALGGLDRQYF

j_gene: TRBJ2-6
len: 18
d_gene: .
abundance: .
v_gene: TRBV7-2
CDR3nt: TGTGCCAGCAGCTTAGTGGGGTCAGGAAGGGCTGGGGCCAACGTCCTGACTTTC
CDR3aa: CASSLVGSGRAGANVLTF

j_gene: TRBJ2-2
len: 16
d_gene: TRBD2
abundance: many
v_gene: TRBV20-1
CDR3nt: TGCAGTGCTAGAGATCGACTAGCGGGAGTCACCGGGGAGCTGTTTTTT
CDR3aa: CSARDRLAGVTGELFF

j_gene: TRBJ2-3
len: 15
d_gene: TRBD2
abundance: many
v_gene: TRBV24-1
CDR3nt: TGTGCCACCAGTGACCCCTCCGGGAGGACAGATACGCAGTATTTT
CDR3aa: CATSDPSGRTDTQYF

j_gene: TRBJ1-5
len: 16
d_gene: .
abundance: .
v_gene: TRBV20-1
CDR3nt: TGCAGTGCTAGAAAGGCCGAGGCGGCAGGGAATCAGCCCCAGCATTTT
CDR3aa: CSARKAEAAGNQPQHF

j_gene: TRBJ2-7
len: 15
d_gene: TRBD2
abundance: .
v_gene: TRBV12-3/TRBV12-4
CDR3nt: TGTGCCAGCAGCCCCTCAGGCGGGAGGGTCTATGAGCAGTACTTC
CDR3aa: CASSPSGGRVYEQYF

j_gene: TRBJ2-3
len: 15
d_gene: .
abundance: .
v_gene: TRBV7-3
CDR3nt: TGTGCCAGCAGCGCAGATAGATCAGGGGAGAATACGCAGTATTTT
CDR3aa: CASSADRSGENTQYF

j_gene: TRBJ2-4
len: 14
d_gene: .
abundance: .
v_gene: TRBV14
CDR3nt: TGTGCCAGCAGCCAACAACAGGGCCCAGGCATTCAGTACTTC
CDR3aa: CASSQQQGPGIQYF

j_gene: TRBJ1-1
len: 13
d_gene: TRBD1
abundance: .
v_gene: TRBV7-6
CDR3nt: TGTGCCAGCAGCAATGACAGGGACCCCCTAGCTTTCTTT
CDR3aa: CASSNDRDPLAFF

j_gene: TRBJ2-3
len: 12
d_gene: .
abundance: .
v_gene: TRBV29-1
CDR3nt: TGCAGCGTTGCAGAAGGGCCAGATACGCAGTATTTT
CDR3aa: CSVAEGPDTQYF

j_gene: TRBJ1-5
len: 12
d_gene: .
abundance: few
v_gene: TRBV20-1
CDR3nt: TGCAGTGTTAAGGATAGCAATCAGCCCCAGCATTTT
CDR3aa: CSVKDSNQPQHF

j_gene: TRBJ2-2
len: 14
d_gene: .
abundance: .
v_gene: TRBV9
CDR3nt: TGTGCCAGCAGCGTTTCCACGGGGGCCGGGGAGCTGTTTTTT
CDR3aa: CASSVSTGAGELFF

j_gene: TRBJ2-4
len: 15
d_gene: TRBD1
abundance: .
v_gene: TRBV6-2/TRBV6-3
CDR3nt: TGTGTCAGCAGACGACAGGGGGCTTCCAAAAACATTCAGTACTTC
CDR3aa: CVSRRQGASKNIQYF

j_gene: TRBJ1-4
len: 13
d_gene: .
abundance: few
v_gene: TRBV29-1
CDR3nt: TGCAGCGTTGTGGGCAGCCCAAATGAAAAACTGTTTTTT
CDR3aa: CSVVGSPNEKLFF

j_gene: TRBJ2-3
len: 16
d_gene: .
abundance: .
v_gene: TRBV5-1
CDR3nt: TGCGCCAGCAGCACCGCCCCGGGCTCTGATACGGGTACGCAGTATTTT
CDR3aa: CASSTAPGSDTGTQYF

j_gene: TRBJ2-3
len: 13
d_gene: .
abundance: few
v_gene: TRBV6-6
CDR3nt: TGTGCCAGCAGTTACACGCAGACAGATACGCAGTATTTT
CDR3aa: CASSYTQTDTQYF

j_gene: TRBJ2-5
len: 15
d_gene: TRBD2
abundance: few
v_gene: TRBV6-1
CDR3nt: TGTGCCAGCAGACCCGTAGCGGGGGGGCGTGAGACCCAGTACTTC
CDR3aa: CASRPVAGGRETQYF

j_gene: TRBJ2-3
len: 17
d_gene: TRBD2
abundance: many
v_gene: TRBV7-2
CDR3nt: TGTGCCAGCAGCTCCCCGGGACTAGCGGGAGGGGCAGATACGCAGTATTTT
CDR3aa: CASSSPGLAGGADTQYF

j_gene: TRBJ2-3
len: 14
d_gene: .
abundance: few
v_gene: TRBV4-2
CDR3nt: TGTGCCAGCAGCCAAAGGGGAGTGCAGGATACGCAGTATTTT
CDR3aa: CASSQRGVQDTQYF

j_gene: TRBJ1-6
len: 13
d_gene: .
abundance: .
v_gene: TRBV7-2
CDR3nt: TGTGCCAGCAGCTTAGTGGGGAATTCACCCCTCCACTTT
CDR3aa: CASSLVGNSPLHF